The text below deals with one T cell receptor (beta chain). The antigen is unknown. V was cut by 4 bases and J by 4 bases, with 7 bases left in between. This CDR3 has 13 amino acids. Germline V gene sequence: CDR1 LGHNA, CDR2 YNFKEQ. TCRdb itself ran the RT-PCR reads through MiXCR, one entry per CDR3 protein. The sample holds approximately 500,000 distinct CDR3 sequences, over 10% seen once. The data stem from a study of response to subunit inactivated influenza vaccine. Study-level points and caveats: Each seasonal influenza vaccination recruits few new T cells, the authors suggested.

Specimen: PBMCs from blood, collected more than 35 days after vaccination. The chain has TRBV4-2 and TRBJ2-2, with D hard to call. The receptor was derived from a middle-aged man who received an inactivated influenza vaccine. CDR3 nucleotide sequence: TGTGCCAGCAGCCCCCATGGCACCGGGGAGCTGTTTTTT. Its translation: CASSPHGTGELFF.